The 30 T cell receptor beta chains below were found in one sample sequenced in a study of shared clonotypes between healthy human individuals. Libraries were prepared by immunoSEQ multiplex PCR; TCRdb keeps only in-frame clonotypes and omits some of them. The sample shows 1 million to 1.3 million clones, around 82% of them seen only once. The sequenced sample consisted of memory CD4+ T cells from PBMCs. Subset of the sample: CD45RA-negative fraction. These receptors were obtained from a man aged 18 to 29 in good health. Some clones in this sample may be carry-over from other donors' samples.

This clone was seen just once. The V gene is TRBV20-1, the J gene TRBJ2-5; D remains ambiguous. In germline, CDR1 is DFQATT, CDR2 SNEGSKA (reference sequence). The CDR3 covers 11 residues. Trimming took off 2 bases at V and 3 bases at J, with 4 bases between the two ends. As DNA, the CDR3 is TGCAGTGCTAGAATTAAAGAGACCCAGTACTTC. Translation: CSARIKETQYF.

The chain combines TRBV27 with TRBJ2-7; D is undetermined. CDR1 and CDR2 (germline): MNHEY, SMNVEV (reference sequence). Trimming removed 0 bases from V and 6 bases from J, with 9 bases in between. This CDR3 region has 13 residues. This chain's CDR3 is CASSLSLRLEQYF. CDR3 coding DNA: TGTGCCAGCAGTTTATCCCTCCGCCTCGAGCAGTACTTC.

The chain has TRBV7-2 and TRBJ2-1, with 8 bases aligning to TRBD1. The germline V gene has CDR1 SGHTA and CDR2 FQGNSA. This CDR3 comprises 18 residues. The junction had 13 bases not matched to a gene; V was cut back by 1 base and J by 5 bases. The CDR3 region is CASSLVPVQGAGDNEQFF. The CDR3 DNA follows: TGTGCCAGCAGCTTAGTCCCAGTCCAGGGGGCCGGGGACAATGAGCAGTTCTTC.

The V gene is TRBV28, the J gene TRBJ1-2, with D possibly TRBD1 on 6 matching bases. The V end was cut by 5 bases, the J end by 12 bases, with 19 bases between. This CDR3 is built from 13 residues. Germline V gene lookup returns CDR1 MDHEN and CDR2 SYDVKM. The CDR3 DNA reads as TGTGCCAGCAGTCTACGGGACATCCGGGATCACACCTTC. Encoded protein: CASSLRDIRDHTF.

The V gene is TRBV6-1, the J gene TRBJ2-7; 9 bases agree with TRBD1. CDR3 length equals 15 residues. From germline, CDR1 is MNHNS and CDR2 SASEGT. Trimming removed 5 bases from V and 7 bases from J; junction bases left unmatched: 12. The CDR3 sequence is CASSRTGTGLGEQYF. The CDR3 DNA is TGTGCCAGCAGTCGGACCGGGACAGGGTTGGGGGAGCAGTACTTC.

The chain recombines TRBV5-1 with TRBJ2-4; possible D gene TRBD1, 6 bases. Germline CDR1 is SGHRS and CDR2 is YFSETQ. Trimming pared 1 base from V and 3 bases from J, leaving 14 bases between. This CDR3 has 16 amino acids. The CDR3: CASSLRPSDSKNIQYF. The CDR3 nucleotides are TGCGCCAGCAGCTTGCGACCGTCGGACAGCAAAAACATTCAGTACTTC. Drawing the rest from reference TRBV5-1 and TRBJ2-4, the complete variable domain is KAGVTQTPRYLIKTRGQQVTLSCSPISGHRSVSWYQQTPGQGLQFLFEYFSETQRNKGNFPGRFSGRQFSNSRSEMNVSTLELGDSALYLCASSLRPSDSKNIQYFGAGTRLSVL.

This rearrangement joins TRBV28 to TRBJ2-7, with a weak D call TRBD2 (6 bases). CDR3 size: 11 residues. V was trimmed by 8 bases and J by 3 bases, leaving 8 bases between them. In germline, CDR1 is MDHEN, CDR2 SYDVKM. The CDR3 reads CASAGLYEQYF. DNA of the CDR3: TGTGCCAGCGCGGGGCTCTACGAGCAGTACTTC.

The chain links TRBV7-2 to TRBJ2-2, with TRBD1 as a possible D gene (5 bases). The CDR3 contains 15 residues. The germline CDR1 and CDR2 sequences are SGHTA and FQGNSA. With 5 bases removed from V and 6 bases from J, the gap between germline ends came to 16 bases. CDR3 bases: TGTGCCAGCAGCCCGCTCACTACAGGCGCCGGGGAGCTGTTTTTT. This encodes CASSPLTTGAGELFF.

The rearrangement joins TRBV30 to TRBJ2-7; no firm D call. The CDR3 has 11 amino acids. CDR1 GTSNPN and CDR2 SVGIG come from the germline V gene (reference sequence). Trimming took 4 bases from V and 3 from J, leaving 7 bases between them. The DNA for the CDR3 is TGTGCCTGGACGAACGACTACGAGCAGTACTTC. Encoded protein: CAWTNDYEQYF.

The rearrangement links TRBV11-2 to TRBJ1-2; TRBD1 matches at 7 bases. This CDR3 region has 14 residues. Germline V gene data show CDR1 as SGHAT and CDR2 as FQNNGV. After removal of 5 bases from V and 8 bases from J, the junction contained 11 bases not matched to a gene. As DNA, the CDR3 is TGTGCCAGCAGCCAACTAACTCAGGGGGGAGGCTACACCTTC. Translating it yields CASSQLTQGGGYTF. Looking up the rest from reference TRBV11-2 and TRBJ1-2 gives the full variable domain: EAGVAQSPRYKIIEKRQSVAFWCNPISGHATLYWYQQILGQGPKLLIQFQNNGVVDDSQLPKDRFSAERLKGVDSTLKIQPAKLEDSAVYLCASSQLTQGGGYTFGSGTRLTVV.

The chain links TRBV5-6 to TRBJ2-7, with TRBD1 matching 7 bases. V was clipped by 3 bases and J by 2 bases; unmatched bases: 5. This CDR3 has 14 residues. Germline assignment: CDR1 SGHDT and CDR2 YYEEEE. CDR3 amino acids: CASSYRQGAYEQYF. CDR3 DNA sequence: TGTGCCAGCAGCTACCGACAGGGAGCCTACGAGCAGTACTTC. Full variable domain (remainder filled in from reference TRBV5-6 and TRBJ2-7): DAGVTQSPTHLIKTRGQQVTLRCSPKSGHDTVSWYQQALGQGPQFIFQYYEEEERQRGNFPDRFSGHQFPNYSSELNVNALLLGDSALYLCASSYRQGAYEQYFGPGTRLTVT.

The chain couples TRBV28 to TRBJ2-5; D may be TRBD2 (6 bases). CDR3 size: 12 residues. Trimming stripped 6 bases from V and 5 bases from J, with 10 bases between. The germline V gene has CDR1 MDHEN and CDR2 SYDVKM. CDR3: CASRGTVETQYF. CDR3 in DNA: TGTGCCAGCAGGGGGACTGTGGAGACCCAGTACTTC.

About this clone itself: Other DNA sequences in the sample encode the same CDR3. The chain couples TRBV5-1 to TRBJ2-1; D gene uncertain. The CDR3 loop spans 14 amino acids. V dropped 0 bases and J dropped 2 bases, with 6 bases sitting between them. Germline loops: CDR1 SGHRS, CDR2 YFSETQ. CDR3 sequence (DNA): TGCGCCAGCAGCTTGGGCCAGACCTACAATGAGCAGTTCTTC. This codes for CASSLGQTYNEQFF.

The V and J genes are TRBV5-1 and TRBJ2-1, with 9 positions matching TRBD2. The germline gives CDR1 SGHRS, CDR2 YFSETQ. This CDR3 spans 14 amino acids. V lost 6 bases to trimming and J lost 2 bases; unmatched junction nucleotides: 3. The CDR3 nucleotides are TGCGCCAGCACCCGCGGGGGGGCCTACAATGAGCAGTTCTTC. Amino acid sequence: CASTRGGAYNEQFF. The variable domain in full, completed from reference TRBV5-1 and TRBJ2-1, reads KAGVTQTPRYLIKTRGQQVTLSCSPISGHRSVSWYQQTPGQGLQFLFEYFSETQRNKGNFPGRFSGRQFSNSRSEMNVSTLELGDSALYLCASTRGGAYNEQFFGPGTRLTVL.

The chain employs TRBV6-5 and TRBJ1-2, with a weak D call TRBD1 (6 bases). V was trimmed by 7 bases and J by 6 bases, leaving 18 bases between them. The CDR3 length is 14 residues. Germline assignment: CDR1 MNHEY and CDR2 SVGAGI. CDR3 nucleotide sequence: TGTGCCAGCACAAACCCTACAGGGAAGAATGGCTACACCTTC. Amino acid sequence: CASTNPTGKNGYTF.

V gene TRBV28 combines with J gene TRBJ2-7; D gene uncertain. V dropped 5 bases and J dropped 7 bases, with 24 bases sitting between them. Germline values: CDR1 MDHEN, CDR2 SYDVKM. The CDR3 extends over 16 amino acids. CDR3 amino acids: CASSPDFGRIMSEQYF. The CDR3 coding sequence is TGTGCCAGCAGTCCCGACTTTGGGCGGATCATGTCAGAGCAGTACTTC.

The rearrangement uses TRBV18 and TRBJ2-2; 9 nucleotides align to TRBD1. The V gene end was trimmed by 4 bases and the J gene end by 6 bases; junction bases not matched to a gene: 9. The CDR3 has 16 amino acids. The germline V gene has CDR1 KGHSH and CDR2 LQKENI. This CDR3 reads CASSLIPGQGSGELFF. The CDR3 DNA is TGTGCCAGCTCACTTATACCGGGACAGGGTTCCGGGGAGCTGTTTTTT.

J is TRBJ2-3 and V is TRBV29-1, with TRBD2 matching over 16 bases. After removal of 4 bases from V and 2 bases from J, the junction contained 3 bases not matched to a gene. Germline V lookup: CDR1 SQVTM, CDR2 ANQGSEA. This CDR3 has 16 amino acids. The CDR3 sequence: CSVAGLAGGTTDTQYF. For the CDR3, the DNA is TGCAGCGTTGCGGGACTAGCGGGAGGGACCACAGATACGCAGTATTTT.

Written as DNA, the CDR3 is TGTGCCAGCAGCGCTTTAGTGATTTCCTACAATGAGCAGTTCTTC. Translating gives CASSALVISYNEQFF. V usage is TRBV11-1 and J usage is TRBJ2-1; D remains ambiguous. Trimming took off 5 bases at V and 1 base at J, with 12 bases between the two ends. The germline V gene has CDR1 SGHAT and CDR2 FQDESV (reference sequence). The CDR3 is 15 residues long.

The gene calls are TRBV6-5 and TRBJ2-3; 11 bases align to TRBD2. CDR1 and CDR2 from the germline V gene are MNHEY and SVGAGI. V lost 3 bases to trimming and J lost 4 bases; unmatched junction nucleotides: 6. This CDR3 spans 16 amino acids. CDR3 in amino acids: CASSYVAGGKADTQYF. CDR3 sequence (DNA): TGTGCCAGCAGTTATGTAGCGGGAGGGAAGGCAGATACGCAGTATTTT.

The chain carries TRBV11-3 and TRBJ2-1; D perhaps matches TRBD1 (5 bases). This CDR3 region has 15 residues. V lost 5 bases and J 5 bases, leaving 16 bases between the germline ends. Germline-derived CDR1 and CDR2 are SGHNT and YENEEA. The CDR3 DNA reads as TGTGCCAGCAGCCCAATAGGGGAAGGAGACAATGAGCAGTTCTTC. Amino acids: CASSPIGEGDNEQFF.

J is TRBJ1-1 and V is TRBV11-2; 7 bases line up with TRBD1. The V and J ends lost 5 bases and 0 bases, in that order; junction bases with no gene match: 6. The CDR3 spans 15 residues. Germline CDR1 is SGHAT and CDR2 is FQNNGV. The chain's CDR3 is CASSQMTGMNTEAFF. The CDR3 coding sequence is TGTGCCAGCAGCCAGATGACAGGGATGAACACTGAAGCTTTCTTT.

This clone was counted a few times. The chain carries TRBV7-8 and TRBJ2-7, with D perhaps matching TRBD2 (6 bases). CDR1 SGHVS and CDR2 FQNEAQ come from the germline V gene. V lost 4 bases and J lost 3, with 10 bases in between. The CDR3 spans 13 residues. CDR3 bases: TGTGCCAGCAGCTGGGCGGGGTTCTACGAGCAGTACTTC. This translates into CASSWAGFYEQYF.

This chain uses TRBV28 with TRBJ2-7; the match to TRBD2 covers 8 bases. The CDR3 loop spans 14 amino acids. From germline, CDR1 is MDHEN and CDR2 SYDVKM. V shed 7 bases and J 0 bases; nucleotides not matched to a gene: 5. The CDR3 DNA is TGTGCCAGCACTAGGGGACTAGACTCCTACGAGCAGTACTTC. Its translation: CASTRGLDSYEQYF.

The V and J genes are TRBV5-6 and TRBJ1-2; possibly TRBD1 for D (6 bases). CDR3 length: 12 amino acids. CDR1 and CDR2 (germline): SGHDT, YYEEEE. V dropped 1 base and J dropped 7 bases, with 8 bases sitting between them. This chain's CDR3 is CASSLTGTGYTF. Written as DNA, the CDR3 is TGTGCCAGCAGCTTGACAGGGACTGGCTACACCTTC.

V is TRBV2 and J is TRBJ1-6; tentative D call: TRBD1 (5 bases). The CDR3 extends over 12 amino acids. With 7 bases removed from V and 7 bases from J, the gap between germline ends came to 8 bases. Germline CDR1 is SNHLY and CDR2 is FYNNEI. This CDR3 is CASNYRNSPLHF. For the CDR3, the DNA is TGTGCCAGCAATTACAGGAATTCACCCCTCCACTTT.

As for this clone: A single base is all that separates this from a far larger clone, so a read error is likely. The chain couples TRBV29-1 to TRBJ1-1; the D gene is possibly TRBD1 (5 bases). The germline V gene has CDR1 SQVTM and CDR2 ANQGSEA. This CDR3 has 12 amino acids. The CDR3 here is CSVEPGGTEALF. In nucleotides, the CDR3 is TGCAGCGTTGAGCCGGGGGGAACTGAAGCTCTCTTT.

The chain combines TRBV19 with TRBJ2-1, with 11 nucleotides matching TRBD2. The CDR3 extends over 15 amino acids. Trimming took 5 bases from V and 7 from J; bases not matched to a gene: 7. In germline, CDR1 is LNHDA, CDR2 SQIVND (reference sequence). The CDR3 sequence is CASSSVAGGKNEQFF. For the CDR3, the DNA is TGTGCCAGTAGTTCCGTAGCGGGAGGGAAAAATGAGCAGTTCTTC.

The chain carries TRBV27 and TRBJ1-2; D is unclear. Looked up from germline, CDR1 is MNHEY and CDR2 is SMNVEV (reference sequence). Between the trimmed V and J ends, which lost 5 bases and 0 bases, there was a span of 10 bases. This CDR3 is 14 amino acids long. The CDR3 protein is CASSPRGPNYGYTF. For the CDR3, the DNA is TGTGCCAGCAGTCCCCGAGGTCCTAACTATGGCTACACCTTC.

V and J are TRBV19 and TRBJ2-1; 11 bases agree with TRBD2. The CDR3 has 15 amino acids. Germline V CDR1 and CDR2: LNHDA, SQIVND (reference sequence). Trimming at V came to 4 bases and at J to 4 bases, leaving 3 bases not matched to a gene. The CDR3 sequence: CASSTIAGGYNEQFF. The CDR3, as DNA: TGTGCCAGTAGTACAATAGCGGGAGGGTACAATGAGCAGTTCTTC.